This T cell receptor (beta chain) appears in the sequencing data of a study of blood T cell repertoires in COVID-19. About the study: Acute and convalescent COVID-19 specimens originated in the United States, Italy and Spain.

Original data processing: The authors estimated nucleated cell counts from reference gene primer amplification. This table comes from immunoSEQ multiplex PCR, and its TCRdb copy is limited to in-frame clones, with some not included. From that table come the V and J calls and clone size; the DNA was used to work out D and trimming. The sample contains around 250,000 clones, 80% to 90% of which appear only once. Participants reported their clinical history, and cohort assignment relied on those reports. Looked up from germline, CDR1 is SGHAT and CDR2 is FQNNGV. Trimming shortened V by 6 bases and J by 6 bases, and 9 bases separated the two germline ends. The length of the CDR3 is 12 residues.

The rearrangement joins TRBV11-2 to TRBJ2-1; D not certain. Sample: PBMCs or T cells enriched from blood (not recorded which). The TCR comes from a man younger than 40 with acute COVID-19. CDR3 protein: CASRQPLNEQFF. CDR3 DNA: TGTGCCAGCAGGCAACCACTCAATGAGCAGTTCTTC.